Shown below are 9 T cell receptor beta chains from a single sample sequenced in a study of response to subunit inactivated influenza vaccine. TCRdb processed the RT-PCR reads anew with MiXCR; each CDR3 protein has one entry. This table has more than 700,000 distinct CDR3 sequences, 21% appearing once. The specimen comprised PBMCs from blood, sampled about 5 days after vaccination. Receptors were obtained from a man between 50 and 59 years old who received an inactivated influenza vaccine.

The V and J genes are TRBV20-1 and TRBJ2-6; D remains ambiguous. The CDR3 has 14 amino acids. V was shortened by 1 base and J by 4 bases, with 8 bases between the two germline ends. The germline gives CDR1 DFQATT, CDR2 SNEGSKA (reference sequence). The CDR3 region has the DNA TGCAGTGCTAGAGTGACTCCGGGGGCCAACGTCCTGACTTTC. Its protein is CSARVTPGANVLTF.

The J gene is TRBJ2-1, the V gene TRBV9; the match to TRBD2 covers 10 bases. The junction had 8 bases not matched to a gene; V was cut back by 3 bases and J by 8 bases. The length of the CDR3 is 15 residues. Germline assignment: CDR1 SGDLS and CDR2 YYNGEE. In DNA form, the CDR3 reads TGTGCCAGCAGCGCGAGGGCTAGCGGGAGCCATGAGCAGTTCTTC. It is translated as CASSARASGSHEQFF.

This clonotype was observed a few times. The genes are TRBV6-1 and TRBJ2-6; 9 bases agree with TRBD1. The CDR3 runs 17 residues. Germline V CDR1 and CDR2: MNHNS, SASEGT. J was trimmed by 4 bases and V by 5 bases; bases with no gene match: 9. For the CDR3, the DNA is TGTGCCAGCAGTCTCGGGGGACAGGGACCCGGGGCCAACGTCCTGACTTTC. It yields the protein CASSLGGQGPGANVLTF.

This chain joins TRBV4-3 and TRBJ2-2; D ambiguous. The CDR3 consists of 17 residues. V was pared by 3 bases and J by 4 bases, with 18 bases between. CDR1 is LGHNA, CDR2 YSLEER, per germline. CDR3 nucleotide sequence: TGCGCCAGCAGCCACAACTACAACACTTTACCCACCGGGGAGCTGTTTTTT. It is translated as CASSHNYNTLPTGELFF.

In this sample, this clonotype turned up many times. The chain recombines TRBV4-1 with TRBJ2-2; no reliable D call. The CDR3 runs to 15 residues. From germline, CDR1 is MGHRA and CDR2 YSYEKL. Trimming cost V 2 bases and J 2 bases, with 9 bases left between them. The CDR3, as DNA: TGCGCCAGCAGCCAATGGGTTTCAAACACCGGGGAGCTGTTTTTT. Translated, it gives CASSQWVSNTGELFF.

The DNA of the CDR3 is TGCGCCAGCAGCCAAGATGGGCAGATAAATGAGCAGTTCTTC. Its translation: CASSQDGQINEQFF. This chain connects TRBV4-3 to TRBJ2-1; no reliable D call. V gave up 0 bases and J gave up 7 bases, with 10 bases separating them. This CDR3 spans 14 amino acids. CDR1 and CDR2 from the germline V gene are LGHNA and YSLEER.

The J gene is TRBJ2-4, the V gene TRBV20-1; D not certain. CDR1 and CDR2 from the germline V gene are DFQATT and SNEGSKA (reference sequence). V was pared by 3 bases and J by 0 bases, with 6 bases between. CDR3 size: 13 residues. In DNA, the CDR3 is TGCAGTGCTAGCACGCTAGCCAAAAACATTCAGTACTTC. It specifies CSASTLAKNIQYF.

This clonotype was counted a few times. CDR3 nucleotide sequence: TGTGCCAGCAGCAGACTAGCGGGGGGCCACAATGAGCAGTTCTTC. Translating gives CASSRLAGGHNEQFF. V gene TRBV5-5 combines with J gene TRBJ2-1, with 13 bases matching TRBD2. V lost 4 bases to trimming and J lost 5 bases; unmatched junction nucleotides: 3. The CDR3 is made up of 15 amino acids. CDR1 and CDR2 from the germline V gene are SGHKS and YYEKEE (reference sequence).

The chain links TRBV5-1 to TRBJ2-1; D unclear. Between the trimmed V and J ends, which lost 5 bases and 8 bases, there was a span of 14 bases. This CDR3 is 13 amino acids long. The germline gives CDR1 SGHRS, CDR2 YFSETQ. This CDR3 is CASREPNGDEQFF. CDR3 coding DNA: TGCGCCAGCAGGGAGCCCAACGGCGATGAGCAGTTCTTC.